The 2 T cell receptor beta chains in this list originate from one sample, sequenced in a study of control samples from healthy donors and cancer patients. Profiling relied on immunoSEQ multiplex PCR, and the TCRdb table lists in-frame clones only, not all of them. The table records about 73,000 clones, roughly 87% of them present only once. Sequenced sample: blood. The receptors stem from a woman between 50 and 59 years old in good health.

The chain joins TRBV20-1 to TRBJ2-5; D unresolved. Germline V lookup: CDR1 DFQATT, CDR2 SNEGSKA (reference sequence). V lost 3 bases and J lost 2, with 7 bases in between. This CDR3 region has 12 residues. This chain's CDR3 is CSASPVQETQYF. In DNA, the CDR3 is TGCAGTGCTAGTCCAGTTCAAGAGACCCAGTACTTC.

The chain couples TRBV18 to TRBJ2-2, with D unresolved. This CDR3 spans 13 amino acids. Deletions cut 2 bases from V and 7 bases from J, with 8 bases between. Germline values: CDR1 KGHSH, CDR2 LQKENI. CDR3 region: CASSPEHIGELFF. Written as DNA, the CDR3 is TGTGCCAGCTCACCAGAACACATCGGGGAGCTGTTTTTT. Drawing the rest from reference TRBV18 and TRBJ2-2, the complete variable domain is NAGVMQNPRHLVRRRGQEARLRCSPMKGHSHVYWYRQLPEEGLKFMVYLQKENIIDESGMPKERFSAEFPKEGPSILRIQQVVRGDSAAYFCASSPEHIGELFFGEGSRLTVL.